Listed below are T cell receptor beta chains from one sample, sequenced in a study of OX40 agonist ivuxolimab in advanced cancers. Sequencing used immunoSEQ multiplex PCR; TCRdb keeps in-frame clones, though not all of them. The sample gives some 66,000 clones, 75% to 90% of which show up once; around 2.5% is in the top ten. Material: CD4+ or CD8+ T cells sorted from blood, obtained in a trial of the OX40 agonist ivuxolimab. The receptors here all came from an adult with an advanced solid tumor such as melanoma, head and neck, liver or kidney cancer. The CDR3 runs from the conserved cysteine through the conserved F or W. A D gene is named only where the DNA matches it firmly. Clone size is shown for a subset of rows, as once, few, many or a class of expanded clone.

J gene | D gene | V gene | clone size | CDR3 protein | CDR3 DNA
TRBJ2-2 | TRBD2 | TRBV19 | few | CASSRPGLAGWGTGELFF | TGTGCCAGTAGTCGGCCGGGACTAGCGGGATGGGGCACCGGGGAGCTGTTTTTT
TRBJ2-1 | . | TRBV7-2 | . | CASSLNTGSSYNEQFF | TGTGCCAGCAGCTTGAACACCGGGAGCTCCTACAATGAGCAGTTCTTC
TRBJ1-2 | TRBD1 | TRBV5-4 | . | CASSRIGQGAGGYTF | TGTGCCAGCAGCCGAATCGGACAGGGAGCGGGAGGCTACACCTTC
TRBJ2-1 | . | TRBV7-3 | . | CASSLNRGGVYNEQFF | TGTGCCAGCAGCCTGAATAGGGGGGGAGTTTACAATGAGCAGTTCTTC
TRBJ2-1 | . | TRBV29-1 | . | CSVYIGGNPRDEQFF | TGCAGCGTTTATATTGGGGGGAATCCTCGGGATGAGCAGTTCTTC
TRBJ2-1 | TRBD2 | TRBV10-3 | . | CATRGAGGPQDEQFF | TGTGCCACCCGAGGAGCGGGAGGGCCCCAAGATGAGCAGTTCTTC
TRBJ1-4 | . | TRBV30 | . | CAWSVRYDEKLFF | TGTGCCTGGAGTGTACGGTACGACGAAAAACTGTTTTTT
TRBJ2-1 | . | TRBV5-1 | . | CASSLEVGRGTYNEQFF | TGCGCCAGCAGCTTGGAGGTGGGGCGGGGAACCTACAATGAGCAGTTCTTC
TRBJ1-1 | TRBD1 | TRBV5-1 | . | CASKKDRDTEAFF | TGCGCCAGCAAAAAGGACAGGGACACTGAAGCTTTCTTT
TRBJ2-1 | TRBD2 | TRBV9 | . | CASSASGDSYNEQFF | TGTGCCAGCAGCGCTAGCGGAGACTCCTACAATGAGCAGTTCTTC
TRBJ2-2 | TRBD2 | TRBV6-4 | . | CASSEFSSGITGELFF | TGTGCCAGCAGTGAGTTCTCTAGCGGGATCACCGGGGAGCTGTTTTTT
TRBJ2-7 | TRBD2 | TRBV12-5 | . | CASGLWLAGATYEQYF | TGTGCTAGTGGTTTGTGGCTAGCGGGAGCCACCTACGAGCAGTACTTC
TRBJ1-2 | TRBD1 | TRBV7-2 | once | CASSRQTGAQGNYGYTF | TGTGCCAGCAGCAGACAGACAGGGGCGCAGGGTAACTATGGCTACACCTTC
TRBJ2-2 | TRBD1 | TRBV10-1 | few | CASSESGQGDTGELFF | TGCGCCAGCAGTGAGTCCGGACAGGGAGACACCGGGGAGCTGTTTTTT
TRBJ2-3 | . | TRBV7-7 | . | CASSALGRVDTQYF | TGTGCCAGCAGCGCACTAGGTCGGGTAGATACGCAGTATTTT
TRBJ2-7 | TRBD2 | TRBV6-5 | . | CASSFQLAGGPYEQYF | TGTGCCAGCAGTTTCCAACTAGCGGGAGGGCCGTACGAGCAGTACTTC
TRBJ1-2 | . | TRBV7-9 | once | CASSPGVGWGYTF | TGTGCCAGCAGCCCCGGAGTGGGATGGGGCTACACCTTC
TRBJ1-1 | . | TRBV7-2 | . | CASSLSLNTEAFF | TGTGCCAGCAGCTTATCGTTGAACACTGAAGCTTTCTTT
TRBJ1-1 | . | TRBV19 | . | CASSIGQVNTEAFF | TGTGCCAGTAGTATAGGACAGGTGAACACTGAAGCTTTCTTT
TRBJ2-3 | TRBD2 | TRBV2 | . | CASSDQTVAGPDTQYF | TGTGCCAGCAGTGATCAAACGGTAGCGGGCCCAGATACGCAGTATTTT
TRBJ2-5 | TRBD2 | TRBV5-6 | . | CASSIVTSGRSKTQYF | TGTGCCAGCAGCATAGTGACTAGCGGGAGGTCGAAGACCCAGTACTTC
TRBJ1-5 | . | TRBV2 | . | CASSEIYSNQPQHF | TGTGCCAGCAGCGAGATTTATAGCAATCAGCCCCAGCATTTT
TRBJ2-1 | . | TRBV5-1 | . | CASSFQESSYNEQFF | TGCGCCAGCAGCTTTCAGGAATCCTCCTACAATGAGCAGTTCTTC
TRBJ2-3 | . | TRBV18 | . | CASSPPYSTDTQYF | TGTGCCAGCTCACCCCCCTATAGCACAGATACGCAGTATTTT
TRBJ2-7 | TRBD2 | TRBV18 | . | CASSPGLAYNYEQYF | TGTGCCAGCTCACCGGGACTAGCGTATAACTACGAGCAGTACTTC
TRBJ2-7 | TRBD1 | TRBV10-3 | . | CAIRQTGTGSQEQYF | TGTGCCATCAGGCAAACCGGGACAGGGTCGCAGGAGCAGTACTTC
TRBJ2-1 | TRBD2 | TRBV2 | medium-sized | CASSDRGGRILF | TGTGCCAGCAGTGATCGCGGGGGGCGTATTCTCTTC
TRBJ2-1 | . | TRBV14 | . | CASSQEIGDNEQFF | TGTGCCAGCAGCCAAGAGATCGGGGATAATGAGCAGTTCTTC
TRBJ1-4 | . | TRBV11-2 | . | CASSLIGGRVEKLFF | TGTGCCAGCAGCTTAATAGGGGGAAGAGTTGAAAAACTGTTTTTT
TRBJ2-5 | . | TRBV9 | once | CASSPPRGIRQETQYF | TGTGCCAGCAGCCCACCTAGGGGGATACGACAAGAGACCCAGTACTTC
TRBJ2-7 | . | TRBV6-6 | . | CASSYFPISYEQYF | TGTGCCAGCAGTTACTTCCCGATCTCCTACGAGCAGTACTTC
TRBJ1-3 | . | TRBV21-1 | once | CASSHDKGNTIYF | TGTGCCAGCAGCCACGACAAAGGGAACACCATATATTTT
TRBJ2-3 | . | TRBV5-6 | . | CASSPSSLSDTQYF | TGTGCCAGCAGCCCTTCGTCACTATCAGATACGCAGTATTTT
TRBJ2-1 | . | TRBV25-1 | . | CASSEHDEQFF | TGTGCCAGCAGTGAACATGATGAGCAGTTCTTC
TRBJ2-7 | . | TRBV28 | . | CASSFFTYEQYF | TGTGCCAGCAGTTTCTTTACCTACGAGCAGTACTTC
TRBJ2-7 | . | TRBV14 | few | CASRRNSAQGEQYF | TGTGCCAGCCGGAGGAACAGCGCGCAGGGGGAGCAGTACTTC
TRBJ1-3 | TRBD1 | TRBV25-1 | . | CASSDGTGKGSGNTIYF | TGTGCCAGCAGTGATGGGACAGGGAAGGGATCTGGAAACACCATATATTTT
TRBJ2-6 | TRBD2 | TRBV18 | . | CASSPRTSGSGANVLTF | TGTGCCAGCTCACCAAGGACTAGCGGGTCTGGGGCCAACGTCCTGACTTTC
TRBJ2-7 | TRBD2 | TRBV27 | . | CASSALAGGPLEQYF | TGTGCCAGCAGTGCACTAGCGGGAGGCCCCCTCGAGCAGTACTTC
TRBJ2-3 | . | TRBV19 | . | CASTETHPDTQYF | TGTGCCAGTACAGAGACTCATCCAGATACGCAGTATTTT
TRBJ2-5 | TRBD1 | TRBV5-5 | . | CASSWGTGRETQYF | TGTGCCAGCAGCTGGGGGACAGGTAGAGAGACCCAGTACTTC
TRBJ2-5 | . | TRBV7-2 | . | CASSPQETQYF | TGTGCCAGCAGCCCCCAGGAGACCCAGTACTTC
TRBJ1-3 | . | TRBV6-5 | . | CASSSGTRGGNTIYF | TGTGCCAGCAGTTCCGGGACCCGGGGGGGAAACACCATATATTTT
TRBJ1-1 | TRBD1 | TRBV6-5 | once | CASSTRQGARTEAFF | TGTGCCAGCAGTACCCGACAGGGGGCACGGACTGAAGCTTTCTTT
TRBJ1-5 | . | TRBV28 | . | CASSPPGGSGQPQHF | TGTGCCAGCAGTCCCCCGGGGGGGTCGGGTCAGCCCCAGCATTTT
TRBJ1-5 | . | TRBV10-2 | . | CAANTGNQPQHF | TGCGCCGCAAATACGGGGAATCAGCCCCAGCATTTT
TRBJ2-5 | TRBD1 | TRBV7-9 | once | CASSLVGAGGESETQYF | TGTGCCAGCAGCTTAGTGGGGGCAGGGGGCGAATCGGAGACCCAGTACTTC
TRBJ1-4 | . | TRBV28 | . | CASSFRQGSEKLFF | TGTGCCAGCAGTTTCCGTCAGGGGTCTGAAAAACTGTTTTTT
TRBJ1-5 | . | TRBV19 | . | CASSIQVGQPQHF | TGTGCCAGTAGTATACAGGTCGGCCAGCCCCAGCATTTT
TRBJ1-1 | . | TRBV16 | . | CASSPRGQLNTEAFF | TGTGCCAGCAGCCCACGGGGGCAGTTGAACACTGAAGCTTTCTTT
TRBJ2-1 | TRBD2 | TRBV5-4 | . | CASSLREASEQFF | TGTGCCAGCAGCTTGCGGGAGGCTAGTGAGCAGTTCTTC
TRBJ2-1 | TRBD2 | TRBV10-3 | . | CAISPGGNEQFF | TGTGCCATCTCACCGGGGGGGAATGAGCAGTTCTTC
TRBJ2-1 | TRBD1 | TRBV30 | . | CAWMGQGRGNEQFF | TGTGCCTGGATGGGACAGGGGAGGGGAAATGAGCAGTTCTTC
TRBJ1-2 | . | TRBV29-1 | . | CSVLPDRDLSRGYTF | TGCAGCGTTTTGCCAGACCGGGACCTCAGTAGAGGCTACACCTTC
TRBJ2-5 | . | TRBV7-2 | few | CASSFTGRETQYF | TGTGCCAGCAGCTTTACAGGGAGGGAGACCCAGTACTTC
TRBJ2-3 | . | TRBV7-9 | . | CASSLQVTFTDTQYF | TGTGCCAGCAGCCTACAAGTTACCTTCACAGATACGCAGTATTTT